These 13 T cell receptor beta chains share one sample of origin, sequenced in a study of T-cell memory formation after mild COVID-19. Each CDR3 protein is one row after TCRdb ran MiXCR on the 5' RACE reads. Of 150,000 to 200,000 distinct CDR3 sequences in the sample, around a third are singletons; the top ten hold about 12%. The source material was PBMCs or a T cell subset sorted from them (not recorded which). The receptors here all came from an adult woman who had mild COVID-19 (a few samples of this study predate the infection). Cell type and time point are not known.

This clonotype was recorded a few times. The chain joins TRBV4-1 to TRBJ1-2; a weak D match, TRBD1 (5 bases). The V gene's germline CDR1 is MGHRA and CDR2 YSYEKL. The CDR3 contains 16 residues. V lost 4 bases to trimming and J lost 2 bases, with 17 bases between them. Here the CDR3 DNA reads TGCGCCAGCAGCCGTGCGGGGGGGGTATTAAACTATGGCTACACCTTC. Translating gives CASSRAGGVLNYGYTF.

V and J are TRBV5-6 and TRBJ2-1; the D gene is possibly TRBD2 (5 bases). CDR3 size: 16 residues. The ends were cut back, 0 bases at V and 3 bases at J, with 13 bases in the middle. Germline CDR1 SGHDT, CDR2 YYEEEE. For the CDR3, the DNA is TGTGCCAGCAGCTTGGCCGCGACGGGGAGCTACAATGAGCAGTTCTTC. It encodes CASSLAATGSYNEQFF.

Here the CDR3 reads CSARAGTSEPEQFF. In DNA, the CDR3 is TGCAGTGCTAGAGCCGGGACTAGCGAGCCCGAGCAGTTCTTC. The V gene is TRBV20-1, the J gene TRBJ2-1; 10 positions match TRBD2. Germline lookup yields CDR1 DFQATT and CDR2 SNEGSKA (reference sequence). This CDR3 region has 14 residues. V lost 1 base to trimming and J lost 10 bases; unmatched junction nucleotides: 7.

The chain couples TRBV7-3 to TRBJ2-2; no clear D gene. The CDR3 runs to 14 residues. The V gene's germline CDR1 is SGHTA and CDR2 FQGTGA. V was cut by 5 bases and J by 8 bases, with 15 bases left in between. In DNA form, the CDR3 reads TGTGCCAGCAGCCCAGTAATAAAATCAGGGGAGCTGTTTTTT. It codes for CASSPVIKSGELFF.

Only a few counts were recorded for this clonotype. V and J are TRBV2 and TRBJ2-7; D remains unclear. V lost 6 bases, J lost 1 base, and 13 bases lay in between. The V gene's germline CDR1 is SNHLY and CDR2 FYNNEI. The CDR3 is 14 amino acids. CDR3 sequence reads: CASRTPQGSYEQYF. The CDR3 DNA follows: TGTGCCAGCAGGACACCACAAGGGTCCTACGAGCAGTACTTC.

The V and J genes are TRBV27 and TRBJ1-6; D not certain. Germline CDR1 is MNHEY and CDR2 is SMNVEV (reference sequence). The CDR3 contains 13 residues. Trimming removed 1 base from V and 7 bases from J, with 5 bases in between. The CDR3 nucleotides read TGTGCCAGCAGTTTATATGAGAATTCACCCCTCCACTTT. It specifies CASSLYENSPLHF.

This chain connects TRBV5-1 to TRBJ1-2; D is uncertain. With 2 bases removed from V and 0 bases from J, the gap between germline ends came to 23 bases. Germline V CDR1 and CDR2: SGHRS, YFSETQ. This CDR3 is 19 amino acids long. In nucleotides, the CDR3 is TGCGCCAGCAGCTTTGGGGTGGGTAACCCACTCGATCCTAACTATGGCTACACCTTC. Its translation: CASSFGVGNPLDPNYGYTF. Full variable domain (missing parts from reference TRBV5-1 and TRBJ1-2): KAGVTQTPRYLIKTRGQQVTLSCSPISGHRSVSWYQQTPGQGLQFLFEYFSETQRNKGNFPGRFSGRQFSNSRSEMNVSTLELGDSALYLCASSFGVGNPLDPNYGYTFGSGTRLTVV.

A few counts support this clonotype. The chain links TRBV5-5 to TRBJ1-2; no firm D call. The germline gives CDR1 SGHKS, CDR2 YYEKEE (reference sequence). V was pared by 0 bases and J by 4 bases, with 10 bases between. CDR3 length: 14 amino acids. CDR3 DNA: TGTGCCAGCAGCTTGGAAGACCACATCTATGGCTACACCTTC. Amino acid sequence: CASSLEDHIYGYTF.

The gene calls are TRBV3-1 and TRBJ2-2; D is ambiguous. Per germline, CDR1 LGHDT and CDR2 YNNKEL (reference sequence). V was cut by 1 base and J by 6 bases, with 6 bases left in between. This CDR3 is built from 13 residues. The CDR3 loop is CASSQGMPGELFF. The CDR3 DNA sequence: TGTGCCAGCAGCCAAGGAATGCCCGGGGAGCTGTTTTTT.

The rearrangement joins TRBV7-2 to TRBJ2-3, with TRBD2 identical over 7 bases. Looked up from germline, CDR1 is SGHTA and CDR2 is FQGNSA. The CDR3 spans 16 residues. The V and J ends lost 3 bases and 1 base, in that order; junction bases with no gene match: 7. CDR3 coding DNA: TGTGCCAGCAGCTTGAGCGGCCTAGCGGGCACAGATACGCAGTATTTT. This gives the protein CASSLSGLAGTDTQYF. The full variable domain, rest sourced from reference TRBV7-2 and TRBJ2-3, is GAGVSQSPSNKVTEKGKDVELRCDPISGHTALYWYRQSLGQGLEFLIYFQGNSAPDKSGLPSDRFSAERTGGSVSTLTIQRTQQEDSAVYLCASSLSGLAGTDTQYFGPGTRLTVL.

This clonotype was seen a few times. V usage is TRBV6-2 or TRBV6-3 and J usage is TRBJ2-1; D is possibly TRBD2 (6 bases). Trimming left V 6 bases short and J 5 bases short, with 17 bases between. Germline V gives CDR1 MNHEY, CDR2 SVGEGT. This CDR3 is built from 15 residues. The CDR3 loop is CASRELRTINNEQFF. CDR3 coding DNA: TGTGCCAGCAGAGAGCTAAGGACTATTAACAATGAGCAGTTCTTC.

This chain connects TRBV28 to TRBJ1-5; no reliable D call. The germline V and J ends were trimmed by 5 bases and 2 bases, with 16 bases remaining between them. The CDR3 is 16 residues long. Germline CDR1 and CDR2: MDHEN and SYDVKM. The CDR3 protein is CASSPPVPRGNQPQHF. In DNA form, the CDR3 reads TGTGCCAGCAGTCCCCCCGTCCCCCGGGGCAATCAGCCCCAGCATTTT.

The V gene is TRBV10-3, the J gene TRBJ2-5; D unclear. The V end was cut by 6 bases, the J end by 2 bases, with 16 bases between. This CDR3 has 15 amino acids. Per the germline V gene, CDR1 is ENHRY and CDR2 is SYGVKD. The CDR3 DNA is TGTGCCATCAGCCCTGTTAGGCCAGCTCAAGAGACCCAGTACTTC. This codes for CAISPVRPAQETQYF.